The clone carrying this T cell receptor (beta chain) was detected only a few times. Its antigen is undetermined. The data were obtained in a study of cytomegalovirus exposure and HLA in healthy donors. Study-wide points: Previous analysis showed most TCR beta V segments were productive about 87% or about 30% of the time. In all likelihood, a cluster of highly shared sequence variants was a sequencing artifact. A few V segments could not be told apart, such as TRBV6-2 and TRBV6-3, and were left out.

The study ran its PCR with 60 Vbeta and 13 Jbeta primers. Libraries were prepared by immunoSEQ multiplex PCR; TCRdb keeps only in-frame clonotypes and omits some of them. The table includes roughly 180,000 clones, about 80% detected once. Trimming removed 5 bases from V and 4 bases from J; junction bases left unmatched: 4. The CDR3 is 15 residues long. The germline V gene has CDR1 SGHAT and CDR2 FQNNGV. Sequencing was carried out using PBMCs. The chain uses TRBV11-2 and TRBJ1-3; 11 bases align to TRBD1. The clonotype comes from a woman between 18 and 30 years old in good health and CMV-seropositive. CDR3: CASSPDRGPGNTIYF. The CDR3 region has the DNA TGTGCCAGCAGCCCGGACAGGGGGCCAGGAAACACCATATATTTT.